Sequencing of this T cell receptor (beta chain) was carried out in a study of CD8 T cells in ankylosing spondylitis. General study findings and limits: Disease-linked clones reportedly showed significant enrichment in matched ankylosing spondylitis synovial fluid. For ankylosing spondylitis blood, a TCR beta motif of under 10 highly homologous variants appeared characteristic.

In regard to this clonotype: The antigen remains undetermined.

Construction of TCR beta libraries was performed using quantitative 5'-RACE with molecular barcodes. In TCRdb, the 5' RACE reads were re-called with MiXCR into one record per CDR3 protein. The sample lists around 130,000 distinct CDR3 sequences, about 6.5% occurring once. Trimming took 3 bases from V and 1 from J, leaving 17 bases between them. The germline V gene encodes CDR1 SGHDT and CDR2 YYEEEE. The CDR3 runs 17 residues. The chain carries TRBV5-6 and TRBJ2-4; possibly TRBD2 for D (5 bases). This clonotype originated in a male donor with ankylosing spondylitis or in good health (not recorded which). Sequencing used blood, either unsorted or a sorted T cell fraction (not recorded which). The CDR3 DNA sequence: TGTGCCAGCAGCTCCGGGCCTAGCCGAAGGGCCAAAAACATTCAGTACTTC. Translated: CASSSGPSRRAKNIQYF. The full variable domain, completed using reference TRBV5-6 and TRBJ2-4, is DAGVTQSPTHLIKTRGQQVTLRCSPKSGHDTVSWYQQALGQGPQFIFQYYEEEERQRGNFPDRFSGHQFPNYSSELNVNALLLGDSALYLCASSSGPSRRAKNIQYFGAGTRLSVL.